This T cell receptor (beta chain) was profiled in a study of OX40 agonist ivuxolimab in advanced cancers. Study-wide context: Patient treatment consisted of intravenous ivuxolimab administration every 2 weeks at 0.01 to 10 mg/kg. Patients with prior anti-PD-1, anti-PD-L1 or anti-CTLA-4 therapy were eligible; 40% to 45% had some. Hepatocellular carcinoma, melanoma, renal cell or head and neck cancer affected the dose-escalation patients.

Per the germline V gene, CDR1 is LNHDA and CDR2 is SQIVND (reference sequence). J was trimmed by 4 bases and V by 3 bases; bases with no gene match: 5. CDR3 length: 14 residues. The study's findings and limits: Among T cells, CD8+ cells averaged more expanded clones than CD4+ cells.

Remarks on this clone: Its antigen is as yet unknown.

The assay was immunoSEQ multiplex PCR, and TCRdb's table has in-frame clones only and misses some. Altogether about 68,000 clones are present, approximately 80% being singletons, with the ten largest covering around 1.7%. This TCR derives from an adult with an advanced solid tumor such as melanoma, head and neck, liver or kidney cancer. Sequenced here: CD4+ or CD8+ T cells sorted from blood, sampled in a trial of the OX40 agonist ivuxolimab. The chain has TRBV19 and TRBJ1-1, with 7 bases matching TRBD1. CDR3 nucleotides: TGTGCCAGTAGTATGGGGCGGGACAGCACTGAAGCTTTCTTT. Translated: CASSMGRDSTEAFF.